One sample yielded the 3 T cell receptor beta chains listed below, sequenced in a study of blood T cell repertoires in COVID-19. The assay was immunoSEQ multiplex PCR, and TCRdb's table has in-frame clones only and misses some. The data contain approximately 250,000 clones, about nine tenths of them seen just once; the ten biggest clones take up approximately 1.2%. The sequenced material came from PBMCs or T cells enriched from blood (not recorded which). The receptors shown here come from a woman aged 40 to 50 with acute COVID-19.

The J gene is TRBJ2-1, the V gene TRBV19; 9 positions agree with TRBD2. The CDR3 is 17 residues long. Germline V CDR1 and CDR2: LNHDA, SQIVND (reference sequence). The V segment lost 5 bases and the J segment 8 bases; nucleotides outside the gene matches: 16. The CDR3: CASSRSATSGYIDEQFF. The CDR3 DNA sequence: TGTGCCAGTAGTCGATCCGCTACTAGCGGGTATATCGATGAGCAGTTCTTC. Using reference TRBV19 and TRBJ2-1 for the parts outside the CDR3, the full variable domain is DGGITQSPKYLFRKEGQNVTLSCEQNLNHDAMYWYRQDPGQGLRLIYYSQIVNDFQKGDIAEGYSVSREKKESFPLTVTSAQKNPTAFYLCASSRSATSGYIDEQFFGPGTRLTVL.

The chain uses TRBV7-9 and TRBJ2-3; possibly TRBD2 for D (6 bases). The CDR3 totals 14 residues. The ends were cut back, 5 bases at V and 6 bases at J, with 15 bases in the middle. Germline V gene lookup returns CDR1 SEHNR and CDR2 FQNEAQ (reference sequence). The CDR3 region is CASSPPQRGDTQYF. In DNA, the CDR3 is TGTGCCAGCAGCCCCCCCCAACGGGGGGATACGCAGTATTTT. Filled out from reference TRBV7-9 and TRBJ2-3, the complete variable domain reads DTGVSQNPRHKITKRGQNVTFRCDPISEHNRLYWYRQTLGQGPEFLTYFQNEAQLEKSRLLSDRFSAERPKGSFSTLEIQRTEQGDSAMYLCASSPPQRGDTQYFGPGTRLTVL.

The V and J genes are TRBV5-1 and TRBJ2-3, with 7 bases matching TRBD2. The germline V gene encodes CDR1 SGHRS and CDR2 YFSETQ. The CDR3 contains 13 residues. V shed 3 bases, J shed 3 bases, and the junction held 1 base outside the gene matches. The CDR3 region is CASSWEGTDTQYF. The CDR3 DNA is TGCGCCAGCAGCTGGGAGGGGACAGATACGCAGTATTTT.